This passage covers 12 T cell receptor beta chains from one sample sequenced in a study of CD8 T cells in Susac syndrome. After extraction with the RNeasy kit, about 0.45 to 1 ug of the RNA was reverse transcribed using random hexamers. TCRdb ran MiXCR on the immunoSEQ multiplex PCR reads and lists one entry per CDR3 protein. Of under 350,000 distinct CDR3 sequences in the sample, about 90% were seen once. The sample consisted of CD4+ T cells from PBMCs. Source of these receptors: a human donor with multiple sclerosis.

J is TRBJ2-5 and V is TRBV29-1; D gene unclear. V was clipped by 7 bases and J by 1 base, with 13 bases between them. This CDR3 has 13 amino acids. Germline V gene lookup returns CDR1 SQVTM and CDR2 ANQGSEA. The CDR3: CSALGPVQETQYF. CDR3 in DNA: TGCAGCGCCCTGGGCCCAGTCCAAGAGACCCAGTACTTC.

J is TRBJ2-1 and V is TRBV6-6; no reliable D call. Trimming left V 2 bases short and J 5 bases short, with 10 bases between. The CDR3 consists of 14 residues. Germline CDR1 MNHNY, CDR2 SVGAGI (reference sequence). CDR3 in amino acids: CASSYISRDNEQFF. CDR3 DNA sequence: TGTGCCAGCAGTTACATCTCTAGGGACAATGAGCAGTTCTTC.

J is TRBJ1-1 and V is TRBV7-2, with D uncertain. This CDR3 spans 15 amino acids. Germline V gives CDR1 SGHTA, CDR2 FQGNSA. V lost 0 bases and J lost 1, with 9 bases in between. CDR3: CASSLARGRNTEAFF. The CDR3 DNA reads TGTGCCAGCAGCTTAGCGCGAGGACGGAACACTGAAGCTTTCTTT.

The CDR3 coding sequence is TGCAGCGTTGATAGGGGCTGGGAGTTCCTCTATGGCTACACCTTC. As protein: CSVDRGWEFLYGYTF. This sequence joins TRBV29-1 and TRBJ1-2; a possible D gene is TRBD1 (5 bases). With 3 bases removed from V and 4 bases from J, the gap between germline ends came to 18 bases. The CDR3 totals 15 residues. Germline V gene lookup returns CDR1 SQVTM and CDR2 ANQGSEA.

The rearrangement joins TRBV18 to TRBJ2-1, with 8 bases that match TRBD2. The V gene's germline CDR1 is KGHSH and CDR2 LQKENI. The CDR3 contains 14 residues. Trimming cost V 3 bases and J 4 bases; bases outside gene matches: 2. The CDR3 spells CASSPERGYNEQFF. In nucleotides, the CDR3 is TGTGCCAGCTCACCGGAGCGGGGGTACAATGAGCAGTTCTTC.

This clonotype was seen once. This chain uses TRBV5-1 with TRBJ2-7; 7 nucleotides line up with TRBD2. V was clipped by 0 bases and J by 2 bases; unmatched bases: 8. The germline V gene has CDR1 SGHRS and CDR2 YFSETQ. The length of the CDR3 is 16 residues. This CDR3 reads CASSLAGGRATYEQYF. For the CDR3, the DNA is TGCGCCAGCAGCTTGGCCGGTGGGAGGGCCACCTACGAGCAGTACTTC.

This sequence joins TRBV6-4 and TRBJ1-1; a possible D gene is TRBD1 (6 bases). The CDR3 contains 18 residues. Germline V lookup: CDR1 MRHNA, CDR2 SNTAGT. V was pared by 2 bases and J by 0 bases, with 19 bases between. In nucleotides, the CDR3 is TGTGCCAGCAGTGACAAGCCTGGACAGAACCTTATGAACACTGAAGCTTTCTTT. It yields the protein CASSDKPGQNLMNTEAFF.

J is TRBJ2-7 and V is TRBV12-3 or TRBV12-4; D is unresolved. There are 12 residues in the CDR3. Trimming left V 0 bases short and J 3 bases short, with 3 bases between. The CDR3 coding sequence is TGTGCCAGCAGTTTAGCCAACTACGAGCAGTACTTC. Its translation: CASSLANYEQYF.

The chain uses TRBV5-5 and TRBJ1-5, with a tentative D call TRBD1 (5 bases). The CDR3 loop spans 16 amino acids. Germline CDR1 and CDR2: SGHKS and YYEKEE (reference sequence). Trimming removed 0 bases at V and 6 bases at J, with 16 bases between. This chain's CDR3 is CASSLAVRDFGQPQHF. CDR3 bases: TGTGCCAGCAGCTTGGCCGTCAGGGACTTCGGTCAGCCCCAGCATTTT.

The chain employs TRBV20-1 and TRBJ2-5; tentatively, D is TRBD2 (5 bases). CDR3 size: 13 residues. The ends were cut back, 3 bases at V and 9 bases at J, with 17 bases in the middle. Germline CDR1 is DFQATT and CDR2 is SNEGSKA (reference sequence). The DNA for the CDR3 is TGCAGTGCTAGTATCCCCGCCCTGGAGGCCCAGTACTTC. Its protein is CSASIPALEAQYF.

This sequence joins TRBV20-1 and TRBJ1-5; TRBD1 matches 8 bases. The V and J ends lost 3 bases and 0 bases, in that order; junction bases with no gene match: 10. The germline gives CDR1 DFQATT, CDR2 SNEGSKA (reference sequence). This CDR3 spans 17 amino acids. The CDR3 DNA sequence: TGCAGTGCTAGGGACAGGGTCGCTCGGTATAGCAATCAGCCCCAGCATTTT. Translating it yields CSARDRVARYSNQPQHF.

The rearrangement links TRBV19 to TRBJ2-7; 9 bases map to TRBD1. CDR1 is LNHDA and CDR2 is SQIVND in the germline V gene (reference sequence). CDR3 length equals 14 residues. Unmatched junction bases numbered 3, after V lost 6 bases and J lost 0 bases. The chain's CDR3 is CASSRDRDSYEQYF. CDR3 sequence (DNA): TGTGCCAGTAGCCGGGACAGGGACTCCTACGAGCAGTACTTC.